These T cell receptor beta chains were read from a single sample in a study of blood T cell repertoires in COVID-19. Profiling relied on immunoSEQ multiplex PCR, and the TCRdb table lists in-frame clones only, not all of them. The data show about 220,000 clones, roughly 80% seen once. The sequencing sample was made of peripheral blood. These receptors were collected from a woman in her 70s with acute or convalescent COVID-19. Both conserved end residues are part of each CDR3. The order of the fields is J gene, V gene, clone size, D gene, CDR3 protein, CDR3 DNA. A D gene is named only where the DNA matches it firmly. Not all rows give a size; the values are once, few, many and, for expanded clones, a class.

TRBJ2-2 TRBV29-1 NA NA CSVVAQGKNTGELFF TGCAGCGTTGTGGCACAGGGAAAGAACACCGGGGAGCTGTTTTTT
TRBJ2-3 TRBV2 few TRBD1 CASSLDRGLNTQYF TGTGCCAGCAGTTTGGACAGGGGACTTAATACGCAGTATTTT
TRBJ1-2 TRBV3-1/TRBV3-2 once TRBD1 CASSPLTGEISYGYTF TGTGCCAGCAGCCCGTTGACAGGGGAGATCTCCTATGGCTACACCTTC
TRBJ2-3 TRBV6-6 NA NA CASIPTGRGRDTQYF TGTGCCAGCATCCCTACGGGACGGGGGAGAGATACGCAGTATTTT
TRBJ2-1 TRBV10-1 NA NA CASSEYGGGRSSYNEQFF TGCGCCAGCAGTGAGTATGGGGGGGGCCGAAGCTCCTACAATGAGCAGTTCTTC
TRBJ2-2 TRBV10-3 NA TRBD1 CAISESQGQGYGGELFF TGTGCCATCAGTGAGTCGCAGGGACAGGGTTATGGCGGGGAGCTGTTTTTT
TRBJ2-1 TRBV5-4 NA TRBD1 CASSRGQGMENEQFF TGTGCCAGCAGCCGGGGACAGGGGATGGAAAATGAGCAGTTCTTC
TRBJ2-6 TRBV7-2 NA NA CASSLGPLLGANVLTF TGTGCCAGCAGCTTAGGTCCCCTCCTCGGGGCCAACGTCCTGACTTTC
TRBJ1-1 TRBV2 NA NA CASVEYTEAFF TGTGCCAGCGTGGAGTACACTGAAGCTTTCTTT
TRBJ1-2 TRBV19 NA TRBD1 CASSIVGDRKSSYGYTF TGTGCCAGTAGTATAGTTGGGGACAGGAAGTCATCCTATGGCTACACCTTC
TRBJ2-2 TRBV7-6 NA TRBD2 CASSWTSGGRYTGELFF TGTGCCAGCAGCTGGACTAGCGGGGGGCGCTACACCGGGGAGCTGTTTTTT
TRBJ2-1 TRBV29-1 NA TRBD2 CSVAPTSIHEQFF TGCAGCGTTGCACCGACTAGCATCCATGAGCAGTTCTTC
TRBJ1-1 TRBV19 once NA CASSIDGQGPMEAFF TGTGCCAGTAGTATAGATGGGCAGGGGCCCATGGAAGCTTTCTTT
TRBJ2-2 TRBV6-5 NA TRBD1 CASSRTGQGTGELFF TGTGCCAGCAGCAGGACGGGACAGGGCACCGGGGAGCTGTTTTTT
TRBJ1-4 TRBV21-1 NA NA CASSTPKYRCLGEKLFF NA
TRBJ2-1 TRBV30 NA NA CAWSVNSYNEQFF TGTGCCTGGAGTGTCAACAGCTACAATGAGCAGTTCTTC
TRBJ2-3 TRBV5-8 NA NA CASSLAGSRDTQYF TGTGCCAGCAGCTTGGCAGGGTCGCGGGATACGCAGTATTTT
TRBJ1-2 TRBV12-2 NA NA CASRSILVSRKSGGSGYTF TGTGCAAGTCGCTCCATTCTAGTTTCTCGGAAGTCGGGGGGGTCCGGCTACACCTTC
TRBJ1-5 TRBV2 NA TRBD1 CASSGGGLNQPQHF TGTGCCAGCAGTGGAGGGGGCCTCAATCAGCCCCAGCATTTT
TRBJ2-3 TRBV11-2 once NA CASSLERSTDTQYF TGTGCCAGCAGCTTAGAGCGAAGCACAGATACGCAGTATTTT
TRBJ2-1 TRBV5-5 NA NA CASSRQRASSYNEQFF TGTGCCAGCAGCCGCCAGCGCGCTAGCTCCTACAATGAGCAGTTCTTC
TRBJ2-1 TRBV10-1 NA TRBD1 CASSESPGGSGYNEQFF TGCGCCAGCAGTGAGTCGCCAGGGGGATCGGGCTACAATGAGCAGTTCTTC
TRBJ2-5 TRBV19 NA TRBD1 CASSPGQVNQETQYF TGTGCCAGTAGTCCCGGACAGGTGAACCAAGAGACCCAGTACTTC
TRBJ2-7 TRBV18 NA TRBD2 CASSPSAGDSEQYF TGTGCCAGCTCACCGTCCGCGGGAGACAGCGAGCAGTACTTC
TRBJ1-6 TRBV3-1/TRBV3-2 few NA CASSLVGNNSPLHF TGTGCCAGCAGCCTTGTCGGGAATAATTCACCCCTCCACTTT
TRBJ2-5 TRBV4-1 NA TRBD2 CASSRGGAQETQYF TGCGCCAGCAGCCGCGGGGGGGCCCAAGAGACCCAGTACTTC
TRBJ2-1 TRBV10-3 NA TRBD2 CAISQGDTSGVMEQFF TGTGCCATCAGTCAGGGGGACACTAGCGGGGTGATGGAGCAGTTCTTC
TRBJ2-5 TRBV14 NA NA CASSLTFRGEETQYF TGTGCCAGCAGTTTGACGTTCCGGGGAGAAGAGACCCAGTACTTC
TRBJ2-1 TRBV27 NA TRBD1 CASRPTGPYNEQFF TGTGCCAGCAGACCGACAGGGCCATACAATGAGCAGTTCTTC
TRBJ1-2 TRBV20-1 NA TRBD1 CSASSPDRHRGNGYTF TGCAGTGCTAGTTCCCCCGACCGACACAGGGGAAATGGCTACACCTTC
TRBJ1-4 TRBV18 once NA CASSPIATNEKLFF TGTGCCAGCTCGCCTATAGCAACTAATGAAAAACTGTTTTTT
TRBJ2-7 TRBV13 NA NA CASSFRRVSVQYF TGTGCCAGCAGCTTCCGGCGGGTGTCTGTGCAGTACTTC
TRBJ1-1 TRBV2 NA TRBD1 CASSANRGGTEAFF TGTGCCAGCAGCGCCAACAGGGGAGGAACTGAAGCTTTCTTT
TRBJ2-5 TRBV25-1 NA NA CASSERFEGRETQYF TGTGCCAGCAGTGAACGGTTTGAGGGTCGGGAGACCCAGTACTTC
TRBJ1-6 TRBV5-1 few NA CASSLDGGNSPLHF TGCGCCAGCAGCTTGGATGGGGGGAATTCACCCCTCCACTTT
TRBJ1-2 TRBV5-6 NA NA CASSLQYGYTF TGTGCCAGCAGCTTGCAATATGGCTACACCTTC
TRBJ2-7 TRBV10-3 few TRBD2 CAISDNKGRGASYEQYF TGTGCCATCAGTGATAACAAGGGGCGGGGGGCAAGCTACGAGCAGTACTTC
TRBJ2-5 TRBV9 NA TRBD2 CASSAVAGGQETQYF TGTGCCAGCAGCGCTGTAGCGGGGGGTCAAGAGACCCAGTACTTC
TRBJ2-3 TRBV24-1 NA NA CATSDLKGVSGTDTQYF TGTGCCACCAGTGATTTGAAAGGGGTATCTGGCACAGATACGCAGTATTTT
TRBJ2-5 TRBV19 few TRBD1 CASSLPGTGGRETQYF TGTGCCAGTAGTCTTCCCGGGACAGGGGGCCGAGAGACCCAGTACTTC
TRBJ2-6 TRBV5-1 NA NA CASRETGANVLTF TGCGCCAGCAGGGAGACTGGGGCCAACGTCCTGACTTTC
TRBJ1-2 TRBV7-8 NA NA CASSLGLEMGGYTF TGTGCCAGCAGCCTCGGACTGGAAATGGGGGGCTACACCTTC
TRBJ1-1 TRBV5-6 NA NA CASSLEEGTEAFF TGTGCCAGCAGCTTGGAAGAGGGCACTGAAGCTTTCTTT
TRBJ2-2 TRBV30 NA NA CAWSKEGPGELFF TGTGCCTGGAGTAAGGAGGGCCCCGGGGAGCTGTTTTTT
TRBJ1-4 TRBV19 NA NA CASRRQATNEKLFF TGTGCCAGTAGAAGACAGGCAACTAATGAAAAACTGTTTTTT
TRBJ2-5 TRBV9 NA TRBD1 CASSVADRGQETQYF TGTGCCAGCAGCGTGGCAGACAGGGGCCAAGAGACCCAGTACTTC
TRBJ2-7 TRBV10-2 NA TRBD2 CASRASGGRSYEQYF TGCGCCAGCCGGGCTAGCGGGGGGCGTTCCTACGAGCAGTACTTC
TRBJ1-5 TRBV5-5 NA NA CASSLEGWVNQPQHF TGTGCCAGCAGCTTGGAGGGGTGGGTCAATCAGCCCCAGCATTTT
TRBJ2-7 TRBV6-1 few TRBD1 CASSSRTGVSEQYF TGTGCCAGCAGTTCCAGGACAGGGGTGAGCGAGCAGTACTTC
TRBJ2-4 TRBV4-2 NA NA CASSQPGQRDIQYF TGTGCCAGCAGCCAGCCTGGACAACGGGACATTCAGTACTTC
TRBJ1-2 TRBV6-5 NA NA CASSYQGSGNYGYTF TGTGCCAGCAGTTATCAGGGTAGTGGGAACTATGGCTACACCTTC
TRBJ1-1 TRBV5-1 NA NA CASSFSANTEAFF TGCGCCAGCAGCTTTAGTGCGAACACTGAAGCTTTCTTT
TRBJ1-2 TRBV18 few TRBD1 CASSPGQGAKGYTF TGTGCCAGCTCACCGGGACAGGGGGCGAAGGGCTACACCTTC